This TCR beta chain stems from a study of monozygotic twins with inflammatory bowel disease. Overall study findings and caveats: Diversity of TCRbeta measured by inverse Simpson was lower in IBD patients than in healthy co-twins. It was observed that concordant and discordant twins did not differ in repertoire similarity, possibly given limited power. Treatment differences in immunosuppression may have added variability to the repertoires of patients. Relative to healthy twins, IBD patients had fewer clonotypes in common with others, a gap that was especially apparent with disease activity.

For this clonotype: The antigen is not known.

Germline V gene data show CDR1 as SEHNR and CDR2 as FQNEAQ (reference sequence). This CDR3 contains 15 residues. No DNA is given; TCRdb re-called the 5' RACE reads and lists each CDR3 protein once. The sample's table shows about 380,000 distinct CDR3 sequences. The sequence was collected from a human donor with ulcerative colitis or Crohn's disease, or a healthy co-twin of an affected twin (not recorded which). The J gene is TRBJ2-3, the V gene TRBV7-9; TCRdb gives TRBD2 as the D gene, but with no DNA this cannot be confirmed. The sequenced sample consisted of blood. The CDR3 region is CASSQLAGLTDTQYF. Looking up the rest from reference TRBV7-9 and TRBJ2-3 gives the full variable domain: DTGVSQNPRHKITKRGQNVTFRCDPISEHNRLYWYRQTLGQGPEFLTYFQNEAQLEKSRLLSDRFSAERPKGSFSTLEIQRTEQGDSAMYLCASSQLAGLTDTQYFGPGTRLTVL.